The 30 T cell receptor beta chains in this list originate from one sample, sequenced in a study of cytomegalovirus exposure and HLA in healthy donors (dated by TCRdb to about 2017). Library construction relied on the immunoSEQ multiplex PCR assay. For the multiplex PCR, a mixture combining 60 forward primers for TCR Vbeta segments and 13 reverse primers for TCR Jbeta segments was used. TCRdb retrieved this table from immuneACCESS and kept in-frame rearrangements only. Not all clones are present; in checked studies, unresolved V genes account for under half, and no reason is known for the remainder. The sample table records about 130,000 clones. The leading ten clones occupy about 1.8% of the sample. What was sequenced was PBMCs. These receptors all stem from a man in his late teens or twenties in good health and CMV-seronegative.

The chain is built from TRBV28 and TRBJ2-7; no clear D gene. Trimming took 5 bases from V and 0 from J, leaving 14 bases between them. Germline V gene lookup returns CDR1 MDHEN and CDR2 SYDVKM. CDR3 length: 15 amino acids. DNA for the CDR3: TGTGCCAGCAGTAGACTCGTATCGAGCTCCTACGAGCAGTACTTC. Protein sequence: CASSRLVSSSYEQYF. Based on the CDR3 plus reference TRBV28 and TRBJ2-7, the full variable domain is DVKVTQSSRYLVKRTGEKVFLECVQDMDHENMFWYRQDPGLGLRLIYFSYDVKMKEKGDIPEGYSVSREKKERFSLILESASTNQTSMYLCASSRLVSSSYEQYFGPGTRLTVT.

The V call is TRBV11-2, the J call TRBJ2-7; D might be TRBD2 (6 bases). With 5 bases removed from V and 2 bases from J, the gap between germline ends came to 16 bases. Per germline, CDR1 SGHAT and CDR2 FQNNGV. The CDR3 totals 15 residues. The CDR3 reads CASSQYRGLPYEQYF. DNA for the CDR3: TGTGCCAGCAGCCAGTACCGGGGACTCCCCTACGAGCAGTACTTC.

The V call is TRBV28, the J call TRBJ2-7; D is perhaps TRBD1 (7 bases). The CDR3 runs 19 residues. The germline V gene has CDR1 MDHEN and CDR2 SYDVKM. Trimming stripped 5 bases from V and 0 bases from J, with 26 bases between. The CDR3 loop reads CASSPRGIFSGTDSYEQYF. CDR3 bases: TGTGCCAGCAGTCCGCGGGGTATTTTCTCCGGGACAGACTCCTACGAGCAGTACTTC.

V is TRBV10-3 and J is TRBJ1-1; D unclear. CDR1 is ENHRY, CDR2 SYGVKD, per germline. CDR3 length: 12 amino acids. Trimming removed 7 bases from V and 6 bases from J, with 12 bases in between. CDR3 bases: TGTGCCATCAAAGCAAACGGGGCTGAAGCTTTCTTT. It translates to CAIKANGAEAFF.

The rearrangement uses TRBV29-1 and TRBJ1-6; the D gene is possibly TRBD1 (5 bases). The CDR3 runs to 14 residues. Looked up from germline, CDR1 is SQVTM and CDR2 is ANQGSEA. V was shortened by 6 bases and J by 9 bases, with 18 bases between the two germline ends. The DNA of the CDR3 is TGCAGCGTGAATGATCGGGGGGGTATTTCACCCCTCCACTTT. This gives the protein CSVNDRGGISPLHF.

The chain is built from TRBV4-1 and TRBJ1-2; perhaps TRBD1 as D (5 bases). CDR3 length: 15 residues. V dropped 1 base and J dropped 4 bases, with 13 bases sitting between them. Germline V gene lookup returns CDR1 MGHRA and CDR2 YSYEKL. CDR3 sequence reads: CASSQVAQGLYGYTF. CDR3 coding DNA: TGCGCCAGCAGCCAAGTGGCTCAGGGCCTCTATGGCTACACCTTC.

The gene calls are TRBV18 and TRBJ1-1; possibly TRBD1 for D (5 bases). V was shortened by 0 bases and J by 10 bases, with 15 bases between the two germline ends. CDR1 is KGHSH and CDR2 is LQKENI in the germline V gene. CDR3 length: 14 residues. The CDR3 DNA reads TGTGCCAGCTCACCACCCCCCGGGGGTGGTGGAGCTTTCTTT. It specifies CASSPPPGGGGAFF.

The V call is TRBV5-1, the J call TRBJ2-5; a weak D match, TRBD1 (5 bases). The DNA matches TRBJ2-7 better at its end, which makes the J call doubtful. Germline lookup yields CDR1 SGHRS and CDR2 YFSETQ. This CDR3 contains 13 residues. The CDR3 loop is CASSLNQGHEQYF. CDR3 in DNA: TGCGCCAGCAGCTTGAATCAGGGCCACGAGCAGTACTTC.

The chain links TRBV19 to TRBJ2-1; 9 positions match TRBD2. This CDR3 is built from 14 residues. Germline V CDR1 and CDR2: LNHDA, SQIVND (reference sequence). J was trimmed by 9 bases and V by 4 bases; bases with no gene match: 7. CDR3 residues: CASSNLAGFSEQFF. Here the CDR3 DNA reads TGTGCCAGTAGTAACCTAGCGGGATTTAGTGAGCAGTTCTTC.

CDR3: CASSLQLNTEAFF. DNA for the CDR3: TGTGCCAGTAGTCTACAGTTGAACACTGAAGCTTTCTTT. J is TRBJ1-1 and V is TRBV19; no firm D call. V gave up 5 bases and J gave up 0 bases, with 7 bases separating them. Germline-derived CDR1 and CDR2 are LNHDA and SQIVND (reference sequence). The CDR3 is made up of 13 amino acids.

The CDR3 spells CASSLRPGQVYEQYF. As DNA, the CDR3 is TGTGCCAGCAGCTTAAGACCGGGACAGGTCTACGAGCAGTACTTC. The J gene is TRBJ2-7, the V gene TRBV7-3, with 8 bases lining up with TRBD1. Germline V gene data show CDR1 as SGHTA and CDR2 as FQGTGA. This CDR3 has 15 residues. V lost 1 base, J lost 3 bases, and 5 bases stayed unmatched.

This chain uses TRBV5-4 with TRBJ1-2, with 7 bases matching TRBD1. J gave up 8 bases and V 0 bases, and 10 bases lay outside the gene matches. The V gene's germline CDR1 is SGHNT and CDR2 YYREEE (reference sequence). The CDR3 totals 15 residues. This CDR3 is CASSLVGQPLLGYTF. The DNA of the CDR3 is TGTGCCAGCAGCTTGGTGGGACAGCCATTGCTAGGCTACACCTTC.

The CDR3 protein is CASSQGSLTAVSSYEQYF. DNA for the CDR3: TGTGCCAGCAGCCAAGGTTCGTTAACGGCGGTTAGCTCCTACGAGCAGTACTTC. The V gene is TRBV14, the J gene TRBJ2-5; D call uncertain. The J call may not be correct, given that the DNA end is closer to TRBJ2-7. The CDR3 loop spans 18 amino acids. Germline-derived CDR1 and CDR2 are SGHDN and FVKESK.

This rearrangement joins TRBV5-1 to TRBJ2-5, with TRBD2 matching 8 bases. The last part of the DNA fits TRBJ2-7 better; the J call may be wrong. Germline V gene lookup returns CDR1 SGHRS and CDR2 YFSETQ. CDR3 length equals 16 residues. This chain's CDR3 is CASSSPRAGGAYEQYF. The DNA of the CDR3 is TGCGCCAGCAGCTCGCCGAGGGCGGGGGGAGCCTACGAGCAGTACTTC.

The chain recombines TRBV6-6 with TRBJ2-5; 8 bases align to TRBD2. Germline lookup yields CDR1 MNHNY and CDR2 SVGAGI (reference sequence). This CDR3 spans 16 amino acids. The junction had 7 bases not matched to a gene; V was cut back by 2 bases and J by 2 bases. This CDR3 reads CASSYGSGRGQETQYF. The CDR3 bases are TGTGCCAGCAGTTACGGGAGCGGGAGAGGGCAAGAGACCCAGTACTTC.

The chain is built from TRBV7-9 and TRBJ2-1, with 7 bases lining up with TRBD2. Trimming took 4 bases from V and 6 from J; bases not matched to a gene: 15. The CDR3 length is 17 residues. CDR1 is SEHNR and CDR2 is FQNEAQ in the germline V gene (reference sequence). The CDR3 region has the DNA TGTGCCAGCAGCTCGGGGGTAGCGGGTTCTGCCCTCAATGAGCAGTTCTTC. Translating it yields CASSSGVAGSALNEQFF.

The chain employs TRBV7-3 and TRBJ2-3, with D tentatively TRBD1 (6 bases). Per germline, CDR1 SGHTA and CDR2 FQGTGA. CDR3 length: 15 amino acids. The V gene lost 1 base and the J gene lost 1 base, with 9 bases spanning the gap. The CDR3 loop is CASSLMGAGTDTQYF. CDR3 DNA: TGTGCCAGCAGCTTAATGGGGGCAGGCACAGATACGCAGTATTTT.

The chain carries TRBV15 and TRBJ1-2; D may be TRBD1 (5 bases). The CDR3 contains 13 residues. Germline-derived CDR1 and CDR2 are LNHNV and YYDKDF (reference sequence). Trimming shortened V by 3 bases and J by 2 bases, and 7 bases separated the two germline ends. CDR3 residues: CATSRDTNYGYTF. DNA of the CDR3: TGTGCCACCAGCAGGGACACGAACTATGGCTACACCTTC.

CDR3 bases: TGTGCCAGCAGCCCGGGAGAGGGACCCCAGCATTTT. Protein: CASSPGEGPQHF. The chain is built from TRBV5-4 and TRBJ1-5; no definite D call. The CDR3 is made up of 12 amino acids. The V gene lost 4 bases and the J gene lost 10 bases, with 12 bases spanning the gap. In germline, CDR1 is SGHNT, CDR2 YYREEE (reference sequence).

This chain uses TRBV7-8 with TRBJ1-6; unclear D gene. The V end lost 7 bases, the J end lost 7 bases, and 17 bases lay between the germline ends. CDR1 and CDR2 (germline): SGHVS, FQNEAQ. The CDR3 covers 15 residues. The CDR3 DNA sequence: TGTGCCAGCACCAACGCGGCTTCGGGAAATTCACCCCTCCACTTT. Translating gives CASTNAASGNSPLHF. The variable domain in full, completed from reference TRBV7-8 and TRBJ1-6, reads GAGVSQSPRYKVAKRGQDVALRCDPISGHVSLFWYQQALGQGPEFLTYFQNEAQLDKSGLPSDRFFAERPEGSVSTLKIQRTQQEDSAVYLCASTNAASGNSPLHFGNGTRLTVT.

CDR3 amino acids: CASSVGGQASYEQYF. In DNA, the CDR3 is TGTGCCAGCAGCGTAGGTGGACAGGCTTCCTACGAGCAGTACTTC. V usage is TRBV9 and J usage is TRBJ2-7; TRBD1 matches 7 bases. The V gene's germline CDR1 is SGDLS and CDR2 YYNGEE. The ends lost 0 bases at V and 1 base at J; junction bases unmatched: 4. This CDR3 has 15 amino acids.

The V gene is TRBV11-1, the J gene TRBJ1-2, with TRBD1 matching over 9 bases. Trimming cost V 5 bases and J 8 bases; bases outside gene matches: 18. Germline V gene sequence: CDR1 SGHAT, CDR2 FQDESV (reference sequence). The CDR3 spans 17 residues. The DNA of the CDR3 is TGTGCCAGCAGCATCCGGGACAGGGTTGTAGAATCTGAGGGCTACACCTTC. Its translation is CASSIRDRVVESEGYTF.

In DNA form, the CDR3 reads TGTGCCAGCAGCACTCCCGGGGGGGCCTCCTATGGCTACACCTTC. The encoded protein is CASSTPGGASYGYTF. The chain recombines TRBV7-2 with TRBJ1-2, with a tentative D call TRBD1 (6 bases). This CDR3 contains 15 residues. Germline V gene sequence: CDR1 SGHTA, CDR2 FQGNSA. Trimming removed 5 bases at V and 4 bases at J, with 17 bases between.

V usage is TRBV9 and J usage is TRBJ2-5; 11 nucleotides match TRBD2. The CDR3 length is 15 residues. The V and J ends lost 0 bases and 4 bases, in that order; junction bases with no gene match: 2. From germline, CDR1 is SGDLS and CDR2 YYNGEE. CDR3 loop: CASSVVAGGPETQYF. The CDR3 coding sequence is TGTGCCAGCAGCGTAGTAGCGGGGGGGCCAGAGACCCAGTACTTC.

In nucleotides, the CDR3 is TGTGCCAGCTCACCCCTCGGGACTATCCAAGAGACCCAGTACTTC. Amino acids: CASSPLGTIQETQYF. The V call is TRBV18, the J call TRBJ2-5; 7 nucleotides agree with TRBD2. V lost 3 bases and J lost 1; bases outside the gene matches: 5. Germline loops: CDR1 KGHSH, CDR2 LQKENI. This CDR3 comprises 15 residues.

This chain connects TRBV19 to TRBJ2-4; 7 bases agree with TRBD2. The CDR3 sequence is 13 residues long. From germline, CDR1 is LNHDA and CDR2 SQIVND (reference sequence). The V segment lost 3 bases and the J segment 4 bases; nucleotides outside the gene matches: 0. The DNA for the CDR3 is TGTGCCAGTAGTATGCGGGAGAAAAACATTCAGTACTTC. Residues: CASSMREKNIQYF.

The chain's CDR3 is CASWRDRYNEQFF. The CDR3 bases are TGTGCCAGCTGGAGGGACAGATACAATGAGCAGTTCTTC. This sequence joins TRBV28 and TRBJ2-1; TRBD1 might be the D (7 bases). Trimming stripped 8 bases from V and 4 bases from J, with 12 bases between. This CDR3 is built from 13 residues. CDR1 is MDHEN and CDR2 is SYDVKM in the germline V gene.

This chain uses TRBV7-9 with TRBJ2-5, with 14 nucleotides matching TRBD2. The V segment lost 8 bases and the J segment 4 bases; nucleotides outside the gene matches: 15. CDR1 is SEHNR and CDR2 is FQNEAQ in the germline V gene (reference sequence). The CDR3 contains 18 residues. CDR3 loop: CASEISGTSGRTAETQYF. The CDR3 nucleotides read TGTGCCAGCGAAATTTCAGGGACTAGCGGGAGAACGGCAGAGACCCAGTACTTC.

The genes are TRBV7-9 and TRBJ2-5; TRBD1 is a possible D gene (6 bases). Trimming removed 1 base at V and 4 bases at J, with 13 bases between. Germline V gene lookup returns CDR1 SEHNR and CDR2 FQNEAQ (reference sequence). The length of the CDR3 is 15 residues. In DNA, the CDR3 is TGTGCCAGCAGCTTAGGGAGTTCAGGGGTAGAGACCCAGTACTTC. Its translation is CASSLGSSGVETQYF.

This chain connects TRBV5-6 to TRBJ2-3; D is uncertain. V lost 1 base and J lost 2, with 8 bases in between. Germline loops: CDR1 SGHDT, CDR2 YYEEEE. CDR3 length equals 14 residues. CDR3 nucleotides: TGTGCCAGCAGCTTGCGACATCTCACAGATACGCAGTATTTT. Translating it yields CASSLRHLTDTQYF. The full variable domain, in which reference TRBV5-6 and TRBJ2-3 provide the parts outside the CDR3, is DAGVTQSPTHLIKTRGQQVTLRCSPKSGHDTVSWYQQALGQGPQFIFQYYEEEERQRGNFPDRFSGHQFPNYSSELNVNALLLGDSALYLCASSLRHLTDTQYFGPGTRLTVL.